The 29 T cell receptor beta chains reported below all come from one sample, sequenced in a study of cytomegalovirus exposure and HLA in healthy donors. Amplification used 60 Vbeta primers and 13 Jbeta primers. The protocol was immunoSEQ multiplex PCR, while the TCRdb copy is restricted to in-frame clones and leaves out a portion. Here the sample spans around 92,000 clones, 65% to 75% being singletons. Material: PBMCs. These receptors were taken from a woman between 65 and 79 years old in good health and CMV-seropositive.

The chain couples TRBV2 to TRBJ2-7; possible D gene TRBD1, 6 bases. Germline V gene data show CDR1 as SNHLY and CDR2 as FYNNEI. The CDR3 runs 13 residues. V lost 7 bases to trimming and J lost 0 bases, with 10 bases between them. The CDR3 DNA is TGTGCCAGCACCTTACAGGGCTCCTACGAGCAGTACTTC. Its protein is CASTLQGSYEQYF.

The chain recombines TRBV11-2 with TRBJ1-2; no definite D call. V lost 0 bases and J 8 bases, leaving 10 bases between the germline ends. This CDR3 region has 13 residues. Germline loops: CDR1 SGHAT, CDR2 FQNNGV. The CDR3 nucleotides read TGTGCCAGCAGCTTAGAGGTAGCTGGAGGCTACACCTTC. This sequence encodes CASSLEVAGGYTF. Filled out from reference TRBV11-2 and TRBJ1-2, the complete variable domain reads EAGVAQSPRYKIIEKRQSVAFWCNPISGHATLYWYQQILGQGPKLLIQFQNNGVVDDSQLPKDRFSAERLKGVDSTLKIQPAKLEDSAVYLCASSLEVAGGYTFGSGTRLTVV.

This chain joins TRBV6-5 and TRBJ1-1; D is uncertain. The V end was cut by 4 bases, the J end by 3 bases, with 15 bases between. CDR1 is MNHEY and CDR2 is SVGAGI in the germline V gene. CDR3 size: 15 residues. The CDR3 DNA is TGTGCCAGCAGTTTCCTGGGAGGGCGATACACTGAAGCTTTCTTT. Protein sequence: CASSFLGGRYTEAFF.

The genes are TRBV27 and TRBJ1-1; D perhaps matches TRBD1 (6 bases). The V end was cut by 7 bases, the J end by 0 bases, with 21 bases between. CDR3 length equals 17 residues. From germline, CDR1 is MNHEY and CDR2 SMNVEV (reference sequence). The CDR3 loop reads CASTTPGGPGLNTEAFF. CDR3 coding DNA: TGTGCCAGCACCACCCCCGGGGGGCCTGGCCTGAACACTGAAGCTTTCTTT.

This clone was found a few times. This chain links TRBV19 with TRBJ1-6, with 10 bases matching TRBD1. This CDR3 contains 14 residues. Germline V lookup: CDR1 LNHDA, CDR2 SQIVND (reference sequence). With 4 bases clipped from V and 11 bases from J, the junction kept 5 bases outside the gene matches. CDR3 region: CASSTTGGVTPLHF. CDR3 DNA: TGTGCCAGTAGTACGACAGGGGGCGTGACACCCCTCCACTTT. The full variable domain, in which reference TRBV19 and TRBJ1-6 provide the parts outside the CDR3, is DGGITQSPKYLFRKEGQNVTLSCEQNLNHDAMYWYRQDPGQGLRLIYYSQIVNDFQKGDIAEGYSVSREKKESFPLTVTSAQKNPTAFYLCASSTTGGVTPLHFGNGTRLTVT.

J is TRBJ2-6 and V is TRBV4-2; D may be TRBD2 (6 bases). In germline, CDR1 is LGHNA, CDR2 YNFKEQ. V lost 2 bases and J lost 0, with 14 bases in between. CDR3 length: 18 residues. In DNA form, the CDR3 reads TGTGCCAGCAGCCAAACACCGGGACTGAGCTCTGGGGCCAACGTCCTGACTTTC. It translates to CASSQTPGLSSGANVLTF.

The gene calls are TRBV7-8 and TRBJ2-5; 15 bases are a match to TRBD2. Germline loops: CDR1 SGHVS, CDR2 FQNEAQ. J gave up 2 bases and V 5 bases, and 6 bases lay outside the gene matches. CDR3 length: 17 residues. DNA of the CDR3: TGTGCCAGCAGCAAAGGGACTAGCGGGGGGCCACAAGAGACCCAGTACTTC. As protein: CASSKGTSGGPQETQYF.

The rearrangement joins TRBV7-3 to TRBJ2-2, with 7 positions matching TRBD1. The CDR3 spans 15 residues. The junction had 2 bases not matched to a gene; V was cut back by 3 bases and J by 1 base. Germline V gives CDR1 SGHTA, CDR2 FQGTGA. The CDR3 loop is CASSFRTGNTGELFF. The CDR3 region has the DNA TGTGCCAGCAGCTTCCGGACAGGGAACACCGGGGAGCTGTTTTTT.

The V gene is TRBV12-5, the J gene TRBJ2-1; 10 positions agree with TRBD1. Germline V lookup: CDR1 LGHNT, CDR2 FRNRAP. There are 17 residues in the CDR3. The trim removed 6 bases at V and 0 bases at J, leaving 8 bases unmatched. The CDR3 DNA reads TGTGCTAGTGGCTGGGACAGGGGAAGAAGCTCCTACAATGAGCAGTTCTTC. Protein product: CASGWDRGRSSYNEQFF. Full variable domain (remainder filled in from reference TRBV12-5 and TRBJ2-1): DARVTQTPRHKVTEMGQEVTMRCQPILGHNTVFWYRQTMMQGLELLAYFRNRAPLDDSGMPKDRFSAEMPDATLATLKIQPSEPRDSAVYFCASGWDRGRSSYNEQFFGPGTRLTVL.

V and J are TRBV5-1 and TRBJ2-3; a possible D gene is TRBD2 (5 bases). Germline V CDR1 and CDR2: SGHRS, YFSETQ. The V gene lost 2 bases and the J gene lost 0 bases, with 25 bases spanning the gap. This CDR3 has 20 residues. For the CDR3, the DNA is TGCGCCAGCAGCTTCAACCCGGCCCGACTGGTGAGGACTAGCACAGATACGCAGTATTTT. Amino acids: CASSFNPARLVRTSTDTQYF.

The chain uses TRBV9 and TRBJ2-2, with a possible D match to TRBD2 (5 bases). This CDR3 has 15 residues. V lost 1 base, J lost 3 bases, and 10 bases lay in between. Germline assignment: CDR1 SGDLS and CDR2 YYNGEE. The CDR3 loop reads CASSVTRLDTGELFF. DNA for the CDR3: TGTGCCAGCAGCGTAACTAGATTGGACACCGGGGAGCTGTTTTTT.

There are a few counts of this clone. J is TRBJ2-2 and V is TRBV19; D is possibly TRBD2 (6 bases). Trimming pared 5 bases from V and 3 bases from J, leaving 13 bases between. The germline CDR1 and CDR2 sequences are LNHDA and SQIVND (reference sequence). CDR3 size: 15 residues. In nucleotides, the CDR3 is TGTGCCAGTAGTCCACCCGGGACTTACACCGGGGAGCTGTTTTTT. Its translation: CASSPPGTYTGELFF.

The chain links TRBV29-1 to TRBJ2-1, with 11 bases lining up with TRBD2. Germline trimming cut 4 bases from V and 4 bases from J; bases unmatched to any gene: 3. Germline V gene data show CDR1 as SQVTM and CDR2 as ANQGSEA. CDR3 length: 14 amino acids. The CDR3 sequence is CSVVPSGGYNEQFF. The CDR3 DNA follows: TGCAGCGTTGTACCTAGCGGGGGGTACAATGAGCAGTTCTTC.

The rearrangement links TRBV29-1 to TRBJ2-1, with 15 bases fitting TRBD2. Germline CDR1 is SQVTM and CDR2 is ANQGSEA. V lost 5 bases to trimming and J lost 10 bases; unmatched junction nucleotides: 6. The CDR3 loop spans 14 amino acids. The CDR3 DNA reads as TGCAGCGTTAGGACTAGCGGGAGGGCCAGGGAGCAGTTCTTC. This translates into CSVRTSGRAREQFF.

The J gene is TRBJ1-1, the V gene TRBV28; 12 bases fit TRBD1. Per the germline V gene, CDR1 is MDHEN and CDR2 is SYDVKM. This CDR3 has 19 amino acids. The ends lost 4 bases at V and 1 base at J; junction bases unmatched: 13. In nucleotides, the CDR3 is TGTGCCAGCAGTTCCCGGGACAGGGGGCTCGTGAAGAGGAACACTGAAGCTTTCTTT. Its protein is CASSSRDRGLVKRNTEAFF.

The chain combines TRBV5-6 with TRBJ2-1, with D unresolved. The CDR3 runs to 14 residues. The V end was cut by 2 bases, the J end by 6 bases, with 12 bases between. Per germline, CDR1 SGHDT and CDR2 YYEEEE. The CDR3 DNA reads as TGTGCCAGCAGCTTCGGTTTCACCTCCAATGAGCAGTTCTTC. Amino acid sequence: CASSFGFTSNEQFF.

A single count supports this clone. CDR3 bases: TGTGCCAGCAGCCCAAGGGGGTTTGGTGAAAAACTGTTTTTT. The encoded protein is CASSPRGFGEKLFF. The chain joins TRBV7-9 to TRBJ1-4; possible D gene TRBD1, 6 bases. Germline values: CDR1 SEHNR, CDR2 FQNEAQ (reference sequence). V was pared by 5 bases and J by 7 bases, with 14 bases between. The CDR3 contains 14 residues.

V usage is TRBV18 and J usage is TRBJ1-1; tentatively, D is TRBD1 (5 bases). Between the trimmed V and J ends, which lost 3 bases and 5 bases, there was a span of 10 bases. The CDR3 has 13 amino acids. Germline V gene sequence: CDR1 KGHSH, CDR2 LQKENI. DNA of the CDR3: TGTGCCAGCTCACCCCCAGGGAAAACTGAAGCTTTCTTT. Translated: CASSPPGKTEAFF.

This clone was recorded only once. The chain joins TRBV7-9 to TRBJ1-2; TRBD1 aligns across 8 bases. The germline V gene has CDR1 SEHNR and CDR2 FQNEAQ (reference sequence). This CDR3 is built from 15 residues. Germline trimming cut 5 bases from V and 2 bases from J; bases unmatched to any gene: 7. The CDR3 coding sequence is TGTGCCAGCAGCCCCAGACAGGGGATCAACTATGGCTACACCTTC. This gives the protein CASSPRQGINYGYTF.

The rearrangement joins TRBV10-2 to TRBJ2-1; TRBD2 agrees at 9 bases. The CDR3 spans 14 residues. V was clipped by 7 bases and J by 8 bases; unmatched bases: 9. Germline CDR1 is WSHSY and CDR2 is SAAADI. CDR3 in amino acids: CASIESGRPYEQFF. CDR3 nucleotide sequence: TGCGCCAGCATAGAAAGCGGGAGGCCCTATGAGCAGTTCTTC.

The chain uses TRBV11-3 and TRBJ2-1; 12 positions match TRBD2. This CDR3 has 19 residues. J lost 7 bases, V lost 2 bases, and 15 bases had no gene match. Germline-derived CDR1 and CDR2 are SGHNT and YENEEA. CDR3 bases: TGTGCCAGCAGCTTAAGTCTAGCGGGGGGGGCTACCCGAGGGAATGAGCAGTTCTTC. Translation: CASSLSLAGGATRGNEQFF.

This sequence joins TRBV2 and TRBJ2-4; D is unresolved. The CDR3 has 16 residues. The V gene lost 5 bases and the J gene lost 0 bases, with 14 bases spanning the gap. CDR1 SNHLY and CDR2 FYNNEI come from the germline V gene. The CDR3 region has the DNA TGTGCCAGCAGTTCATCGCGGTTTCTAGCCAAAAACATTCAGTACTTC. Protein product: CASSSSRFLAKNIQYF. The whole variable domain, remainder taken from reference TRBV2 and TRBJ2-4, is EPEVTQTPSHQVTQMGQEVILRCVPISNHLYFYWYRQILGQKVEFLVSFYNNEISEKSEIFDDQFSVERPDGSNFTLKIRSTKLEDSAMYFCASSSSRFLAKNIQYFGAGTRLSVL.

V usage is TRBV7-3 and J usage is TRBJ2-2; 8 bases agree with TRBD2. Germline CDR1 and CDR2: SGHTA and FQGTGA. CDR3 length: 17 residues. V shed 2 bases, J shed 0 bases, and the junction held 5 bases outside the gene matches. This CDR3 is CASSLGHSGANTGELFF. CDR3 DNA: TGTGCCAGCAGCTTAGGTCATAGCGGGGCGAACACCGGGGAGCTGTTTTTT.

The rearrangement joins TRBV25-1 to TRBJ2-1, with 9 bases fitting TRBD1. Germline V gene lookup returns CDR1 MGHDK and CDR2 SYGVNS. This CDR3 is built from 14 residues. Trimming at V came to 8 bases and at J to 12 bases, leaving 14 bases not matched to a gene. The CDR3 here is CASQWGQGSPGQFF. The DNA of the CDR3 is TGTGCCAGCCAATGGGGACAGGGCTCCCCCGGGCAGTTCTTC. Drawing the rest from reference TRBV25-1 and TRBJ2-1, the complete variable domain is EADIYQTPRYLVIGTGKKITLECSQTMGHDKMYWYQQDPGMELHLIHYSYGVNSTEKGDLSSESTVSRIRTEHFPLTLESARPSHTSQYLCASQWGQGSPGQFFGPGTRLTVL.

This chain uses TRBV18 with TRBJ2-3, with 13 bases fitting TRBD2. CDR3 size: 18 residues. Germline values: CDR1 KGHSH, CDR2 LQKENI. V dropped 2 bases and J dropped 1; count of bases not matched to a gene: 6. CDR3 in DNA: TGTGCCAGCTCACCAATCATCGGGACTAGCGGGGGCACAGATACGCAGTATTTT. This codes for CASSPIIGTSGGTDTQYF.

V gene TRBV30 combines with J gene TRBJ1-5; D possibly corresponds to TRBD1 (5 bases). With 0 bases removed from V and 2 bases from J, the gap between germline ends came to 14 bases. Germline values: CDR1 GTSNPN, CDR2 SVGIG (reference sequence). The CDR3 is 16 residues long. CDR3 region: CAWSVGTSSGNQPQHF. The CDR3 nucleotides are TGTGCCTGGAGTGTTGGGACTTCAAGTGGCAATCAGCCCCAGCATTTT.

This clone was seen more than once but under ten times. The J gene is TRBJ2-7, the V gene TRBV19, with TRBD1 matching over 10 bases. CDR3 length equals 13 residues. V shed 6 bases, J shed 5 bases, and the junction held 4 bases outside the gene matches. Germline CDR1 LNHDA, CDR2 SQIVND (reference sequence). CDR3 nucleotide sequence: TGTGCCAGTAGGGACAGGGGGATCAACGAGCAGTACTTC. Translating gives CASRDRGINEQYF.

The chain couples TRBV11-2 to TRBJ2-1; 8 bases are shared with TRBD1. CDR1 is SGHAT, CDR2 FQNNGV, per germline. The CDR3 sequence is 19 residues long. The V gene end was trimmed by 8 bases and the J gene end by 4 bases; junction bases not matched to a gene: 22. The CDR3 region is CASRQLSTRGLAPYNEQFF. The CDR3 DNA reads TGTGCCAGCCGACAACTATCCACCAGGGGGCTAGCGCCTTACAATGAGCAGTTCTTC. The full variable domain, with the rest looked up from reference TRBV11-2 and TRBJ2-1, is EAGVAQSPRYKIIEKRQSVAFWCNPISGHATLYWYQQILGQGPKLLIQFQNNGVVDDSQLPKDRFSAERLKGVDSTLKIQPAKLEDSAVYLCASRQLSTRGLAPYNEQFFGPGTRLTVL.

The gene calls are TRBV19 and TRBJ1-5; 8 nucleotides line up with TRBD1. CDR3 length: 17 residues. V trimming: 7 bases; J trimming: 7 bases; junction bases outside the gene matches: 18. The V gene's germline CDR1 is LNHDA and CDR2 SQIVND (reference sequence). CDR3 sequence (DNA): TGTGCCAGTAAGAAGGACTCCGACAGGGGATGGGGGCAGCCCCAGCATTTT. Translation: CASKKDSDRGWGQPQHF.